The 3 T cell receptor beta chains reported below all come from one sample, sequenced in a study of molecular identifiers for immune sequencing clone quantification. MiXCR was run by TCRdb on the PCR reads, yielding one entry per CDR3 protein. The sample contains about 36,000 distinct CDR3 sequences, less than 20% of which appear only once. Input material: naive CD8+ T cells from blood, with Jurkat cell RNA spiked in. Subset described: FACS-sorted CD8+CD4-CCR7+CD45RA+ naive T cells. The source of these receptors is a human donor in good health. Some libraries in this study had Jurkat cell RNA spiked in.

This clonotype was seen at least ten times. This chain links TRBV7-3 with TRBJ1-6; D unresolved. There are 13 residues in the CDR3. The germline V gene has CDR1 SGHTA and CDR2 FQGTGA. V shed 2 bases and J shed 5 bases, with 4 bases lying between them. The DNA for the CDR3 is TGTGCCAGCAGCTTAGATAATAATTCACCCCTCCACTTT. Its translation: CASSLDNNSPLHF.

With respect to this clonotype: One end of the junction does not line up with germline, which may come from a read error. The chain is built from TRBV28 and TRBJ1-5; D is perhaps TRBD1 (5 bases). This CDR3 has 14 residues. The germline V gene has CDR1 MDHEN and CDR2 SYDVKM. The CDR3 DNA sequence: TGTGCCAGCAGTCCCGGGACCGCAAATCAGCCCCGGCATTTT. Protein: CASSPGTANQPRHF.

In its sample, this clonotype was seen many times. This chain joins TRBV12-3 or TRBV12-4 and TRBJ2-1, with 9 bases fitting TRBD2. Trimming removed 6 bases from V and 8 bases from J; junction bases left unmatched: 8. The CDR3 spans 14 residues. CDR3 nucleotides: TGTGCCAGCAGCACGACTAGCGGCAGGGATGAGCAGTTCTTC. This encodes CASSTTSGRDEQFF.